The 18 T cell receptor beta chains listed next were all sequenced from one sample in a study of T cells in Graves' hyperthyroidism and ophthalmopathy. Amplification of TCR beta CDR3 regions used RNA as the template. A first-round RT-PCR of the TCR CDR3 used the HTBI primer set. From the multiplex PCR reads, TCRdb called clonotypes with MiXCR, one entry per CDR3 protein. The sample lists 370,000 or so distinct CDR3 sequences; around a sixth were seen once. Sequencing input: blood. Receptors originate from a woman aged 18 to 35 with Graves' hyperthyroidism that later progressed to Graves' ophthalmopathy.

In its sample, this clonotype was seen a few times. V and J are TRBV29-1 and TRBJ2-2; a possible D gene is TRBD2 (6 bases). There are 15 residues in the CDR3. V lost 6 bases and J lost 0, with 14 bases in between. Germline CDR1 is SQVTM and CDR2 is ANQGSEA. CDR3 region: CSVLSGLPNTGELFF. The CDR3 DNA reads as TGCAGCGTCCTTAGCGGCTTACCGAACACCGGGGAGCTGTTTTTT.

The chain recombines TRBV24-1 with TRBJ2-5; the match to TRBD2 covers 12 bases. The length of the CDR3 is 18 residues. Germline CDR1 reads KGHDR; CDR2 reads SFDVKD. Trimming at V came to 4 bases and at J to 0 bases, leaving 8 bases not matched to a gene. The CDR3 bases are TGTGCCACCAGTGAGGATCGGCCTAGCGGGAGGGACCAAGAGACCCAGTACTTC. As protein: CATSEDRPSGRDQETQYF.

This clonotype was detected many times. This chain joins TRBV7-2 and TRBJ2-7; D is possibly TRBD1 or TRBD2 (5 bases each). Trimming removed 0 bases from V and 4 bases from J, with 13 bases in between. The germline gives CDR1 SGHTA, CDR2 FQGNSA. The CDR3 spans 15 residues. The CDR3 sequence: CASSLAGTGQYEQYF. CDR3 in DNA: TGTGCCAGCAGCTTAGCGGGTACGGGGCAGTACGAGCAGTACTTC.

The table lists this clonotype with a few counts. The genes are TRBV20-1 and TRBJ2-3; 10 bases align to TRBD2. Looked up from germline, CDR1 is DFQATT and CDR2 is SNEGSKA (reference sequence). The CDR3 loop spans 21 amino acids. V lost 1 base to trimming and J lost 2 bases; unmatched junction nucleotides: 21. Here the CDR3 DNA reads TGCAGTGCTAGAGGGGAAGTGGGGACTAGCGTCGAGAAATGGGACACAGATACGCAGTATTTT. This translates into CSARGEVGTSVEKWDTDTQYF.

The CDR3 protein is CATSRRGLGYSNQPQHF. The CDR3, as DNA: TGTGCCACCAGCAGGAGGGGCCTCGGATATAGCAATCAGCCCCAGCATTTT. The V gene is TRBV15, the J gene TRBJ1-5; D is perhaps TRBD1 (5 bases). This CDR3 spans 17 amino acids. Between the trimmed V and J ends, which lost 3 bases and 0 bases, there was a span of 15 bases. Germline lookup yields CDR1 LNHNV and CDR2 YYDKDF (reference sequence).

This clonotype showed up just a few times. This chain links TRBV19 with TRBJ2-4; the D gene is possibly TRBD1 (5 bases). V was cut by 0 bases and J by 3 bases, with 21 bases left in between. The CDR3 contains 19 residues. CDR1 and CDR2 (germline): LNHDA, SQIVND (reference sequence). CDR3 loop: CASSIDNWGRSVGKNIQYF. DNA of the CDR3: TGTGCCAGTAGTATAGACAATTGGGGCAGGTCGGTCGGCAAAAACATTCAGTACTTC.

CDR3 sequence (DNA): TGCAGTGCCCCAGGGCACTCACCCCTCCACTTT. Amino acid sequence: CSAPGHSPLHF. The rearrangement joins TRBV20-1 to TRBJ1-6, with D perhaps TRBD1 (5 bases). Germline lookup yields CDR1 DFQATT and CDR2 SNEGSKA (reference sequence). The CDR3 spans 11 residues. The ends were cut back, 6 bases at V and 10 bases at J, with 10 bases in the middle.

The chain links TRBV7-2 to TRBJ2-7, with D possibly being TRBD1 (6 bases). This CDR3 contains 16 residues. Between the trimmed V and J ends, which lost 0 bases and 4 bases, there was a span of 16 bases. Per germline, CDR1 SGHTA and CDR2 FQGNSA. CDR3: CASSLAPLIGGYEQYF. The CDR3 nucleotides are TGTGCCAGCAGCTTAGCGCCTCTCATAGGGGGATACGAGCAGTACTTC.

This clonotype came up many times. For the CDR3, the DNA is TGCAGTGCTGGAGCAGCGGGAGGAAAATTCCAAGAGACCCAGTACTTC. Protein: CSAGAAGGKFQETQYF. V and J are TRBV20-1 and TRBJ2-5; 9 bases agree with TRBD2. CDR1 is DFQATT, CDR2 SNEGSKA, per germline (reference sequence). Trimming at V came to 5 bases and at J to 1 base, leaving 11 bases not matched to a gene. This CDR3 comprises 16 residues.

This clonotype was counted ten times or more. The V and J genes are TRBV14 and TRBJ2-1; TRBD2 matches at 10 bases. This CDR3 has 15 amino acids. Germline lookup yields CDR1 SGHDN and CDR2 FVKESK. Trimming removed 2 bases from V and 7 bases from J; junction bases left unmatched: 5. The CDR3 sequence is CASSQISSGSNEQFF. Here the CDR3 DNA reads TGTGCCAGCAGCCAAATTTCTAGCGGGAGTAATGAGCAGTTCTTC.

On this clonotype itself: An end of the junction differs from the germline gene, which may be a read error. The chain joins TRBV9 to TRBJ2-1, with 11 bases that match TRBD2. CDR1 and CDR2 from the germline V gene are SGDLS and YYNGEE. The CDR3 extends over 16 amino acids. The CDR3 coding sequence is TGTGCCTGCAGCGTCACCACTAGCGGGGGAAACAATGAGCAGTTCTTC. Protein: CACSVTTSGGNNEQFF. The full variable domain, completed using reference TRBV9 and TRBJ2-1, is DSGVTQTPKHLITATGQRVTLRCSPRSGDLSVYWYQQSLDQGLQFLIQYYNGEERAKGNILERFSAQQFPDLHSELNLSSLELGDSALYFCACSVTTSGGNNEQFFGPGTRLTVL.

V and J are TRBV29-1 and TRBJ2-2; no definite D call. This CDR3 has 14 residues. Trimming cost V 1 base and J 0 bases, with 6 bases left between them. Germline V CDR1 and CDR2: SQVTM, ANQGSEA. The CDR3 reads CSVEGDTNTGELFF. The CDR3 region has the DNA TGCAGCGTTGAAGGGGATACGAACACCGGGGAGCTGTTTTTT.

The chain is built from TRBV28 and TRBJ1-1; D possibly corresponds to TRBD1 (5 bases). The CDR3 is made up of 16 amino acids. V was trimmed by 7 bases and J by 1 base, leaving 19 bases between them. Germline CDR1 reads MDHEN; CDR2 reads SYDVKM. The CDR3 DNA sequence: TGTGCCAGCAAGGGGTACTCACTTAATAGGAACACTGAAGCTTTCTTT. Encoded protein: CASKGYSLNRNTEAFF.

The table lists this clonotype with many counts. The CDR3 bases are TGTGCCAGCAGCTTAGTCCGACCAGGGACAGGGGACTACGAGCAGTACTTC. It encodes CASSLVRPGTGDYEQYF. The chain links TRBV11-3 to TRBJ2-7; 10 bases agree with TRBD1. The germline CDR1 and CDR2 sequences are SGHNT and YENEEA. The CDR3 loop spans 17 amino acids. V was clipped by 1 base and J by 3 bases; unmatched bases: 9.

This clonotype was seen ten or more times. The chain uses TRBV27 and TRBJ2-7; 7 bases agree with TRBD1. With V trimmed by 5 bases and J by 0 bases, 7 bases remained unmatched. The V gene's germline CDR1 is MNHEY and CDR2 SMNVEV (reference sequence). The CDR3 extends over 15 amino acids. The CDR3 spells CASSPHWDSSYEQYF. CDR3 coding DNA: TGTGCCAGCAGTCCCCACTGGGACAGCTCCTACGAGCAGTACTTC.

This clonotype was observed many times. The DNA for the CDR3 is TGTGCCAGCAGCACCTCCGGGGGCGCAGGGGACGAGCAGTACTTC. Translating gives CASSTSGGAGDEQYF. V usage is TRBV12-3 or TRBV12-4 and J usage is TRBJ2-7; D is perhaps TRBD1 or TRBD2 (6 bases each). The CDR3 extends over 15 amino acids. V shed 6 bases and J shed 5 bases, with 20 bases lying between them.

The rearrangement joins TRBV10-3 to TRBJ2-5; no clear D. Germline V gene sequence: CDR1 ENHRY, CDR2 SYGVKD. CDR3 length equals 15 residues. The V and J ends lost 4 bases and 0 bases respectively, with 12 bases between them. Here the CDR3 reads CAISADSPYQETQYF. CDR3 DNA: TGTGCCATCAGTGCTGACTCACCGTACCAAGAGACCCAGTACTTC.

There are many counts of this clonotype. The rearrangement links TRBV29-1 to TRBJ2-7; TRBD2 is a possible D gene (6 bases). The CDR3 runs 13 residues. Germline loops: CDR1 SQVTM, CDR2 ANQGSEA. Trimming removed 7 bases at V and 3 bases at J, with 16 bases between. CDR3 in DNA: TGCAGCGCGGGTAGCGGAGGAGGCTACGAGCAGTACTTC. Protein: CSAGSGGGYEQYF.